This T cell receptor (beta chain) comes out of a study of blood T cells in healthy people across ages. Overall study findings and caveats: Nothing was known about donor CMV status, and this possibly confounded expanded clonotype changes. A roughly linear fall in TCR beta diversity per million T cells was seen with increasing age.

Turning to this clonotype: Antigen specificity is unknown.

The second PCR ran roughly 6 to 11 cycles with a sample-barcoded 5' primer and J-beta primers. TCRdb re-called the 5' RACE reads with MiXCR, one entry per CDR3 protein. The sample has around 940,000 distinct CDR3 sequences, about 51% seen once. From germline, CDR1 is DFQATT and CDR2 SNEGSKA (reference sequence). Trimming cost V 6 bases and J 1 base, with 16 bases left between them. This CDR3 region has 14 residues. The origin of this receptor is a woman aged 60-75 years in good health. The chain combines TRBV20-1 with TRBJ2-7; D possibly uses TRBD1 or TRBD2 (6 bases each). The sequencing input was blood. The CDR3 DNA sequence: TGCAGTGCAACCCCGGGGGCCGATTCCTACGAGCAGTACTTC. Residues: CSATPGADSYEQYF.